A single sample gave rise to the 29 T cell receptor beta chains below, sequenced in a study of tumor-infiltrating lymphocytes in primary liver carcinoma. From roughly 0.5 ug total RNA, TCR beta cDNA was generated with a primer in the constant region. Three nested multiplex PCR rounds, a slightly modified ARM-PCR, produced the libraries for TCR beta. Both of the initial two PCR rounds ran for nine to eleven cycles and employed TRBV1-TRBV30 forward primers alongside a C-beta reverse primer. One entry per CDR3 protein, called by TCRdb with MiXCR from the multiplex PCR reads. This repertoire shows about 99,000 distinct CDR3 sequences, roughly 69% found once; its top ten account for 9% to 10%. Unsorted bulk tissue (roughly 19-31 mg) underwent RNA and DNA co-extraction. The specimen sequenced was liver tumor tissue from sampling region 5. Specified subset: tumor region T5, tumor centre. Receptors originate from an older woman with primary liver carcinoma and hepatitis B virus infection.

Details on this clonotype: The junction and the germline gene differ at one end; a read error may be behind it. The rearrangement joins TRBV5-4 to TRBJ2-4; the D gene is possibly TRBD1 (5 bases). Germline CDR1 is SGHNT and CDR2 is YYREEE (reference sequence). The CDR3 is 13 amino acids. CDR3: CVSSPQTEDTQYF. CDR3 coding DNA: TGTGTCAGCAGCCCACAAACCGAGGACACTCAGTACTTC. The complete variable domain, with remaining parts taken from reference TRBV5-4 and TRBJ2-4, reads ETGVTQSPTHLIKTRGQQVTLRCSSQSGHNTVSWYQQALGQGPQFIFQYYREEENGRGNFPPRFSGLQFPNYSSELNVNALELDDSALYLCVSSPQTEDTQYFGAGTRLSVL.

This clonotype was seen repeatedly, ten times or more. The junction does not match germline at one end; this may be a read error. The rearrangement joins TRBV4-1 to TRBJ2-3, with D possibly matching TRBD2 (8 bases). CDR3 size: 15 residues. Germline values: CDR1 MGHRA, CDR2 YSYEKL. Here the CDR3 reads CATSYYGRDRDTQYF. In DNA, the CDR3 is TGCGCCACCAGCTACTACGGGAGGGACAGAGATACGCAGTATTTT.

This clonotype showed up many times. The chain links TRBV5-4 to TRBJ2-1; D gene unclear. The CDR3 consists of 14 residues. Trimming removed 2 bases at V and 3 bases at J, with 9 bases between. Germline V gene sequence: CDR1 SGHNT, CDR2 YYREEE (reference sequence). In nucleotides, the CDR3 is TGTGCCAGCAGCTTTCGGTCTAACTACAATGAGCAGTTCTTC. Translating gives CASSFRSNYNEQFF.

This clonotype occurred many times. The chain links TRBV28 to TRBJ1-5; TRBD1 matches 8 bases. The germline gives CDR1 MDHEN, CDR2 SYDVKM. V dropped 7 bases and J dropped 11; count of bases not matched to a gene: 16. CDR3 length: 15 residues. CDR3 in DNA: TGTGCCAGCAAGACCGGGACAGGATCGTTGCGGGCCCAGCATTTT. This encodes CASKTGTGSLRAQHF.

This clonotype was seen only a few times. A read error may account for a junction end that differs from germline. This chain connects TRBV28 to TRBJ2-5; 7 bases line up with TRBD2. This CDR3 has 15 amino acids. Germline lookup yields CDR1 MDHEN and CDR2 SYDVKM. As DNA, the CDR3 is TGTGTCAGCAGCAAATTCGCGGGAGCACAAGAGACCCAGTACTTC. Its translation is CVSSKFAGAQETQYF.

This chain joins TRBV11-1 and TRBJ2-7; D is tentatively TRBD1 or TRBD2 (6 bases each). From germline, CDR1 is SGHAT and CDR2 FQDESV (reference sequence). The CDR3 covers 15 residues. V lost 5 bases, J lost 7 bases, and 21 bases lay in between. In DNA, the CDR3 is TGTGCCAGCAGCCTTAGGACAGCAGGACTACGGGAGCAGTACTTC. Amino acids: CASSLRTAGLREQYF. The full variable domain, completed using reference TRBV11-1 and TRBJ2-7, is EAEVAQSPRYKITEKSQAVAFWCDPISGHATLYWYRQILGQGPELLVQFQDESVVDDSQLPKDRFSAERLKGVDSTLKIQPAELGDSAMYLCASSLRTAGLREQYFGPGTRLTVT.

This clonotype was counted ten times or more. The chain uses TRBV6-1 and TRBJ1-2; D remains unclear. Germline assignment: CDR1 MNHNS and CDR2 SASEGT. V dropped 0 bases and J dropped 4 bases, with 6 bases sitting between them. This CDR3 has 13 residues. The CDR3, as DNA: TGTGCCAGCAGTGAAGCAGCCTCCTATGGCTACACCTTC. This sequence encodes CASSEAASYGYTF.

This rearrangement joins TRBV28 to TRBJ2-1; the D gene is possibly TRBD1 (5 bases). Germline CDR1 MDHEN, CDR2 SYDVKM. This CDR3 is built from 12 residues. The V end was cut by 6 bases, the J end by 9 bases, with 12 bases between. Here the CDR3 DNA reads TGTGCCAGCAGGGGCAGGGTTGGTGAGCAGTTCTTC. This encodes CASRGRVGEQFF.

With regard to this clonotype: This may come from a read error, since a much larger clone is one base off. CDR3: CATVGSPHYEQYF. CDR3 in DNA: TGTGCCACCGTGGGTTCCCCCCACTACGAGCAGTACTTC. J is TRBJ2-7 and V is TRBV28; D remains unclear. V was shortened by 10 bases and J by 3 bases, with 16 bases between the two germline ends. This CDR3 is built from 13 residues. Germline V gene lookup returns CDR1 MDHEN and CDR2 SYDVKM.

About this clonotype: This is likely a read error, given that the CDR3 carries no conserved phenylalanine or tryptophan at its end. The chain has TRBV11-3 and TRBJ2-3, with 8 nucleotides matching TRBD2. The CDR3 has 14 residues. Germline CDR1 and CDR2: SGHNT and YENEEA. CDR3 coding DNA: TGTGGCAGCAGCTTCAGGACTAGCACAGATGCGCAGTATATT. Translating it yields CGSSFRTSTDAQYI.

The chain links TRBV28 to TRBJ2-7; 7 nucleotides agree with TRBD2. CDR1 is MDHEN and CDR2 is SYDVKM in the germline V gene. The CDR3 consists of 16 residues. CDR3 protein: CTTSPGASGEAYEQYF. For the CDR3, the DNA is TGTACCACCAGCCCTGGGGCGAGCGGGGAAGCCTACGAGCAGTACTTC. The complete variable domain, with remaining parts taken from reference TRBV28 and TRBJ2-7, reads DVKVTQSSRYLVKRTGEKVFLECVQDMDHENMFWYRQDPGLGLRLIYFSYDVKMKEKGDIPEGYSVSREKKERFSLILESASTNQTSMYLCTTSPGASGEAYEQYFGPGTRLTVT.

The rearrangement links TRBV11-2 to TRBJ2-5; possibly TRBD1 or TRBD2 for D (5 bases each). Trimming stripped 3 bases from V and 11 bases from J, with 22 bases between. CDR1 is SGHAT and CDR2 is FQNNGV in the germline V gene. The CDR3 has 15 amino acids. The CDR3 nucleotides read TGTGCCAGCAGCTTGGGGCTGGGACCGCAAGATACTCAGTACTTC. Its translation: CASSLGLGPQDTQYF.

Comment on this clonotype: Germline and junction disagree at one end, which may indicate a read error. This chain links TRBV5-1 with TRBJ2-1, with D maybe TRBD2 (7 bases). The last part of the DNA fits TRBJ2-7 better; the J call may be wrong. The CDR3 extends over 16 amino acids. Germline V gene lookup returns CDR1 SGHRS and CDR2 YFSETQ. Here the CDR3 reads CASSLLSGGSYNEQYF. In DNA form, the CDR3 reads TGCGCCAGTAGCTTGTTGTCGGGGGGCTCCTACAATGAGCAGTACTTC.

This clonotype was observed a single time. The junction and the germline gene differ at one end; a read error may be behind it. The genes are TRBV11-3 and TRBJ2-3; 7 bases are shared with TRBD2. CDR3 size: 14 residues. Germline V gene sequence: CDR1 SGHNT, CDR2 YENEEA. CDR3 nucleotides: TGTGCCAGCAGCTCAAGGCAGCGTGCGGGAGAGCCTCACTTT. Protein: CASSSRQRAGEPHF. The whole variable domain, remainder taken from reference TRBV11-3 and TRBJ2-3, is EAGVVQSPRYKIIEKKQPVAFWCNPISGHNTLYWYLQNLGQGPELLIRYENEEAVDDSQLPKDRFSAERLKGVDSTLKIQPAELGDSAVYLCASSSRQRAGEPHFGPGTRLTVL.

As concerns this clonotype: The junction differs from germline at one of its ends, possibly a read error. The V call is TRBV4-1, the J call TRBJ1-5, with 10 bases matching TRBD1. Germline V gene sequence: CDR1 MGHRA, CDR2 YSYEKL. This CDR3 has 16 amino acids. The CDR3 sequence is CASRQATGGGHQPQHF. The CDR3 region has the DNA TGCGCCAGCAGGCAAGCGACAGGGGGCGGCCATCAGCCCCAGCATTTT.

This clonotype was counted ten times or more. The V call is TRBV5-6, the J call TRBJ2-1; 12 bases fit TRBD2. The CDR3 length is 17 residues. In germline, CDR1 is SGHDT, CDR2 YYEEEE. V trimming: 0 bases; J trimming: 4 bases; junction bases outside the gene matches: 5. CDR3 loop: CASSLVRLAGAYNEQFF. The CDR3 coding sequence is TGTGCCAGCAGCTTGGTCCGACTAGCGGGAGCTTACAATGAGCAGTTCTTC.

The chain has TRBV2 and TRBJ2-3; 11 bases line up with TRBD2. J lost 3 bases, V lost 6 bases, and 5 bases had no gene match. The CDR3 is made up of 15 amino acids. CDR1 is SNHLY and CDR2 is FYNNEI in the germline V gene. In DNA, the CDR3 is TGTGCCAGCAGCGGGGGACTAGCGGCTACAGATACGCAGTATTTT. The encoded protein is CASSGGLAATDTQYF. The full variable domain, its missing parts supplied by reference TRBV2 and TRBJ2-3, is EPEVTQTPSHQVTQMGQEVILRCVPISNHLYFYWYRQILGQKVEFLVSFYNNEISEKSEIFDDQFSVERPDGSNFTLKIRSTKLEDSAMYFCASSGGLAATDTQYFGPGTRLTVL.

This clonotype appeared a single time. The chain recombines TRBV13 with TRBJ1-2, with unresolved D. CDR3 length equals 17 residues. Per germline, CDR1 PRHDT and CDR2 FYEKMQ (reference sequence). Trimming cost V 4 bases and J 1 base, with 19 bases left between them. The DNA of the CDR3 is TGTGCCAGCAGCTCCCAATTCACATGGGAAAATAACTATGGCTACACCTTC. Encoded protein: CASSSQFTWENNYGYTF.

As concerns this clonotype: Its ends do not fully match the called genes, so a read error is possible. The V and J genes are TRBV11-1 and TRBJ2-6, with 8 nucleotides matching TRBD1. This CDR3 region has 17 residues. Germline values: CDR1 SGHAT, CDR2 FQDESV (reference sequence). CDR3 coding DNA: TGTACTAGCAGCGCCAGGACAGGGACTCCTGGGGCCAATGTCCTGACTTTC. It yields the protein CTSSARTGTPGANVLTF.

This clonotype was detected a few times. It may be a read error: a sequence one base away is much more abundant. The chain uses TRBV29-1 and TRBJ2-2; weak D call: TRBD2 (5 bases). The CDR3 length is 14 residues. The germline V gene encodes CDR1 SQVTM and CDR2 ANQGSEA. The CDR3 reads CSATGLTKTGELFF. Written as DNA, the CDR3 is TGCAGCGCCACGGGGTTAACGAAGACCGGGGAGCTGTTTTTT.

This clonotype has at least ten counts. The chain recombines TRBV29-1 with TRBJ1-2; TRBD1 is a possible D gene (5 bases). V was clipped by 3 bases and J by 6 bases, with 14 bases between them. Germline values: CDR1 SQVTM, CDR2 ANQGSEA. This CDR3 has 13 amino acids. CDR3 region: CSVDLPGGDGYTF. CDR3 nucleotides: TGCAGCGTTGACCTACCGGGGGGGGATGGCTACACCTTC.

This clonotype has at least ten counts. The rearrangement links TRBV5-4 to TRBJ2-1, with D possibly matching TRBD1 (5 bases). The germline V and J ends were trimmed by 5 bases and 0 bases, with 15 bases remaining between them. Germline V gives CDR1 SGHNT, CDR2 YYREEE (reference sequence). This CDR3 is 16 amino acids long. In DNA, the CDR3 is TGTGCCAGCAGTCCGCCAGGGATGAGCTCCTACAATGAGCAGTTCTTC. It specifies CASSPPGMSSYNEQFF.

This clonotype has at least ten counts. The CDR3 protein is CASRIRGDRGEGNSNQPQHF. The DNA of the CDR3 is TGTGCCAGCAGGATACGGGGCGACAGGGGTGAGGGAAATAGCAATCAGCCCCAGCATTTT. This chain joins TRBV6-1 and TRBJ1-5, with 8 bases that match TRBD1. Germline CDR1 reads MNHNS; CDR2 reads SASEGT. The CDR3 is 20 amino acids. J gave up 0 bases and V 6 bases, and 19 bases lay outside the gene matches.

The CDR3 coding sequence is TGTGCCAACAGTCCCGGCTCCTACGAGCAGTACTTC. This encodes CANSPGSYEQYF. The chain is built from TRBV7-9 and TRBJ2-7; D remains unclear. CDR1 is SEHNR and CDR2 is FQNEAQ in the germline V gene (reference sequence). This CDR3 comprises 12 residues. Trimming took off 10 bases at V and 0 bases at J, with 10 bases between the two ends.

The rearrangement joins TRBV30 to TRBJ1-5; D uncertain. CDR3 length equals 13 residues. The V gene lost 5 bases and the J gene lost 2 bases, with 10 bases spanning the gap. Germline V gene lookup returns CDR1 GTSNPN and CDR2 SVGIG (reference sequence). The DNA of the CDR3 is TGTGCCTGGTCCATAAATTGCAATCAGCCCCAGCATTTT. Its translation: CAWSINCNQPQHF.

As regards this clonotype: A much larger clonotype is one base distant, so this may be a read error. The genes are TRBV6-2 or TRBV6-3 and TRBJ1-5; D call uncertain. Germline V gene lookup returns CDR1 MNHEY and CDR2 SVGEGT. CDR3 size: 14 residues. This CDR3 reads CVSSYGGSNQPQHF. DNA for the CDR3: TGTGTCAGCAGTTACGGAGGTAGCAATCAGCCCCAGCATTTT.

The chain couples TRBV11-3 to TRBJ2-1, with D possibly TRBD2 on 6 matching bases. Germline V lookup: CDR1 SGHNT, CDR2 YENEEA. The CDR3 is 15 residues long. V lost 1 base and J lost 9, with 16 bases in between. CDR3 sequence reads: CASSLGTSRKPEQFF. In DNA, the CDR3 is TGTGCCAGCAGCTTAGGTACTAGCAGGAAGCCTGAGCAGTTCTTC. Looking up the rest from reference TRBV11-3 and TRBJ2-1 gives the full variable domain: EAGVVQSPRYKIIEKKQPVAFWCNPISGHNTLYWYLQNLGQGPELLIRYENEEAVDDSQLPKDRFSAERLKGVDSTLKIQPAELGDSAVYLCASSLGTSRKPEQFFGPGTRLTVL.

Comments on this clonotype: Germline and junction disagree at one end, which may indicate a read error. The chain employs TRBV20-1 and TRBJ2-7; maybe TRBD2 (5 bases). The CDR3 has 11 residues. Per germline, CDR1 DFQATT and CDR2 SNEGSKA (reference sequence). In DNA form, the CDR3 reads TGCAGTACTAGGTGGGCGGAAGAGCAGTACTTC. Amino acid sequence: CSTRWAEEQYF.

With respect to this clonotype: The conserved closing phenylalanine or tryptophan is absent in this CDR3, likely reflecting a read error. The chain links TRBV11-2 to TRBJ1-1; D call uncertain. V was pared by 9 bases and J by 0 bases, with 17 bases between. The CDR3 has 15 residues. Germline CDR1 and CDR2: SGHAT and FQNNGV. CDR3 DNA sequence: TGTGCCAGTAGCCCTTTTGACGGAATGAACACTGAAGCTTTCTCT. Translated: CASSPFDGMNTEAFS.